This T cell receptor beta chain was sequenced for a study of T-cell reconstitution after alpha-beta-depleted transplantation in children. This clonotype was detected ten times or more. V lost 0 bases and J 5 bases, leaving 13 bases between the germline ends. Germline V CDR1 and CDR2: SQVTM, ANQGSEA. The CDR3 runs 14 residues. Unique molecular identifiers were built into the TCRbeta library. TCRdb ran MiXCR on the PCR reads and lists one entry per CDR3 protein. The sample lists 150,000 to 250,000 distinct CDR3 sequences; 14% to 15% were seen once. The chain employs TRBV29-1 and TRBJ1-1; no firm D call. Source: PBMCs from the stem cell graft donor, taken from the stem cell graft. The sequence came from a human donor who donated a stem cell graft to a child with acute lymphoblastic leukemia. The CDR3 loop reads CSVEDLFAGTEAFF. For the CDR3, the DNA is TGCAGCGTTGAAGATCTGTTCGCGGGAACTGAAGCTTTCTTT.